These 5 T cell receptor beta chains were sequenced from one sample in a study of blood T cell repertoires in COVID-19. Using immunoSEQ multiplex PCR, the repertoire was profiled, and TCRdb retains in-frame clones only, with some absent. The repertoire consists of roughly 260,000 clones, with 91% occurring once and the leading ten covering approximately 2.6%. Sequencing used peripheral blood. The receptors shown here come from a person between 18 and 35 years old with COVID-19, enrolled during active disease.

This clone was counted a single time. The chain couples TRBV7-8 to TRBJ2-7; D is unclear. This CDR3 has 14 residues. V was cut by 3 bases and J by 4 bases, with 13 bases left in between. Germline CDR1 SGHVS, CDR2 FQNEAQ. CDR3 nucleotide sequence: TGTGCCAGCAGCTTGATAGAAGGCGGATACGAGCAGTACTTC. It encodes CASSLIEGGYEQYF. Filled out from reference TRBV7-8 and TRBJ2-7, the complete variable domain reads GAGVSQSPRYKVAKRGQDVALRCDPISGHVSLFWYQQALGQGPEFLTYFQNEAQLDKSGLPSDRFFAERPEGSVSTLKIQRTQQEDSAVYLCASSLIEGGYEQYFGPGTRLTVT.

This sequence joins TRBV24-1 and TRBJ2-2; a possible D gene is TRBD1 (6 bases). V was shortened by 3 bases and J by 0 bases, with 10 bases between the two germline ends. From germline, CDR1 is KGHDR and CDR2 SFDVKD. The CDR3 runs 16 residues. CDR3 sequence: CATSDGGRANTGELFF. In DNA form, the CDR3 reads TGTGCCACCAGTGATGGGGGCAGGGCGAACACCGGGGAGCTGTTTTTT.

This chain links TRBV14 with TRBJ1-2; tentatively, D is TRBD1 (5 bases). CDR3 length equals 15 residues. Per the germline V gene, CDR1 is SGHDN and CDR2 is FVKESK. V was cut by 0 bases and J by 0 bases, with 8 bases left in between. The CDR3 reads CASSQDPTANYGYTF. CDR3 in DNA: TGTGCCAGCAGCCAAGACCCGACAGCTAACTATGGCTACACCTTC.

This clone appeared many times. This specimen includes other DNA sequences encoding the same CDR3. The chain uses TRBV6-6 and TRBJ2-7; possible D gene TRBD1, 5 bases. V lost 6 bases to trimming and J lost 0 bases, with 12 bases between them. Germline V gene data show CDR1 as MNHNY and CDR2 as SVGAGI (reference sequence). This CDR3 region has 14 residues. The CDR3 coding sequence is TGTGCCAGCAGAGGGCAGGGTTCCTCCTACGAGCAGTACTTC. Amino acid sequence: CASRGQGSSYEQYF.

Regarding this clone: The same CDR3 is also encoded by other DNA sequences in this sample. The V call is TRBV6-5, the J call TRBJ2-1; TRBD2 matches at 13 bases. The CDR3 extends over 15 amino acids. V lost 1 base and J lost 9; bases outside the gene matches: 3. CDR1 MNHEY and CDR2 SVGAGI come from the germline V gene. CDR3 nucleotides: TGTGCCAGCAGTTACTGGACTAGCGGGAGCGGTGAGCAGTTCTTC. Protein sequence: CASSYWTSGSGEQFF.